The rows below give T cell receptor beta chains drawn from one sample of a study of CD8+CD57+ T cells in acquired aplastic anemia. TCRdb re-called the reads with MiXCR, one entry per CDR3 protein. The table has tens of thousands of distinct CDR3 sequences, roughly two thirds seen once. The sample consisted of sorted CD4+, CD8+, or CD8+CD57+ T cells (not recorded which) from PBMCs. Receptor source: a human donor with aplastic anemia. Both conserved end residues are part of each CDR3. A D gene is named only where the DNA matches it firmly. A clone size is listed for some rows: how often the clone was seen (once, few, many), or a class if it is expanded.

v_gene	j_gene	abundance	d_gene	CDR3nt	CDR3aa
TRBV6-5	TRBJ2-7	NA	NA	TGTGCCAGCAGTTACTCGGGTTTCTCCTACGAGCAGTACTTC	CASSYSGFSYEQYF
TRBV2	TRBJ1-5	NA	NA	TGTGCCAGCAGTGAGGAGGGTAATCAGCCCCAGCATTTT	CASSEEGNQPQHF
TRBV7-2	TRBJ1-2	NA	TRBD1	TGTGCCAGCAGCATAGGACAGGATGGCTACACCTTC	CASSIGQDGYTF
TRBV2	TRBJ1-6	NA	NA	TGTGCCAGCAGTGTGCAGAGGAGAAATTCACCCCTCCACTTT	CASSVQRRNSPLHF
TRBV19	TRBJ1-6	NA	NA	TGTGCCAGTAAAACAGGGAGCTATAATTCACCCCTCCACTTT	CASKTGSYNSPLHF
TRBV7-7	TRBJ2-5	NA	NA	TGTGCCAGCAGCATAGCTAGGGACGAGACCCAGTACTTC	CASSIARDETQYF
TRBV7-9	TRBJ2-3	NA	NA	TGTGCCAGCAGCTCTCTAGTTGCGCAGTATTTT	CASSSLVAQYF
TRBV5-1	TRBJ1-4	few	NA	TGCGCCAGCAGCTTGGTTGGCGAAAAACTGTTTTTT	CASSLVGEKLFF
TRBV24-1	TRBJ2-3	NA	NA	TGTGCCACCAGTGACGCGGGGAAAGGAACGCAGTATTTT	CATSDAGKGTQYF
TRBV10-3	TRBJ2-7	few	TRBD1	TGTGCCAGCAGCTTTCCCGGGACAGGCGACTCCTACGAGCAGTGCTTC	CASSFPGTGDSYEQCF
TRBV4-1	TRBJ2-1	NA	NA	TGCGCCAGCACCCAAGATCGCGGGGTATACAATGAGCAGTTCTTC	CASTQDRGVYNEQFF
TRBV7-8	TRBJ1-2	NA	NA	TGTGCCAGTTCGTATGGGGACGGCTACACCTTC	CASSYGDGYTF
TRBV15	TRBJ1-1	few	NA	TGTGCCACCAGCGTCGGAAAGAACACTGAAGCTTTCTTT	CATSVGKNTEAFF
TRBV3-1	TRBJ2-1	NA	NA	TGTGCCAGCAGCCATCTCACACCGCTCAATGAGCAGTTCTTC	CASSHLTPLNEQFF
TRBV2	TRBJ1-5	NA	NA	TGTGCCAGCAGTGAAAACTTGGGGGATCAGCCCCAGCATTTT	CASSENLGDQPQHF
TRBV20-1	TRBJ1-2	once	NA	TGCAGTGCTAGGGCGGCGGGGACCTATGGCTACACCTTC	CSARAAGTYGYTF
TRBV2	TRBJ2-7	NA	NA	TGTGCCAGCAGTGCGGTCTCTCCTTACGAGCAGTACTTC	CASSAVSPYEQYF
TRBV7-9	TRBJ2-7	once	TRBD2	TGTGCCAGCAGCTCTAGGACTAGCGGGTACATCTACGAGCAGTACTTC	CASSSRTSGYIYEQYF
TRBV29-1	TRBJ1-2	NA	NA	TGCAGCGTTGACGCGGGGGCGGACTATGGCTACACCTTC	CSVDAGADYGYTF
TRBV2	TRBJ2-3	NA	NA	TGTGCCAGCAGTGAAAGGGGGGGCACGCAGTATTTT	CASSERGGTQYF
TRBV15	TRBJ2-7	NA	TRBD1	TGTGCCACTTCGGACGGGACAGATTACGAGCAGTACTTC	CATSDGTDYEQYF
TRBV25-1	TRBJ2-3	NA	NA	TGTGCCAGCAGCCAAGGAGGGGGGGCCGCAGATACGCAGTATTTT	CASSQGGGAADTQYF
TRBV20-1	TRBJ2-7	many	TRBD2	TGCAGTGCCCCCAGCGGGGGGGGTTACGAGCAGTACTTC	CSAPSGGGYEQYF
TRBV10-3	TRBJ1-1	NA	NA	TGTGCCATCAGTGAGTCGACAGCGGGGGCTGAAGCTTTCTTT	CAISESTAGAEAFF
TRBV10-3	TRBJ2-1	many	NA	TGTGCCATCAGTGAGGGAGAACTCTCCTACAATGAGCAGTTCTTC	CAISEGELSYNEQFF
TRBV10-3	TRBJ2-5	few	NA	TGTGCCATCAGTGAGTCGGAGGAGACCCAGTACTTC	CAISESEETQYF
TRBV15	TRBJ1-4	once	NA	TGTGCCACCAGCAGAGATTATAGGGTTGCTAATGAAAAACTGTTTTTT	CATSRDYRVANEKLFF
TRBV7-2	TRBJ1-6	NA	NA	TGTGCCAGCAGCTTAAGGGGGGTACATAATTCACCCCTCCACTTT	CASSLRGVHNSPLHF
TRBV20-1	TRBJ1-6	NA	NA	TGCAGTGCTAGAGATCGAGTTGGCACAAGGACCTTCCCCCTCCACTTT	CSARDRVGTRTFPLHF